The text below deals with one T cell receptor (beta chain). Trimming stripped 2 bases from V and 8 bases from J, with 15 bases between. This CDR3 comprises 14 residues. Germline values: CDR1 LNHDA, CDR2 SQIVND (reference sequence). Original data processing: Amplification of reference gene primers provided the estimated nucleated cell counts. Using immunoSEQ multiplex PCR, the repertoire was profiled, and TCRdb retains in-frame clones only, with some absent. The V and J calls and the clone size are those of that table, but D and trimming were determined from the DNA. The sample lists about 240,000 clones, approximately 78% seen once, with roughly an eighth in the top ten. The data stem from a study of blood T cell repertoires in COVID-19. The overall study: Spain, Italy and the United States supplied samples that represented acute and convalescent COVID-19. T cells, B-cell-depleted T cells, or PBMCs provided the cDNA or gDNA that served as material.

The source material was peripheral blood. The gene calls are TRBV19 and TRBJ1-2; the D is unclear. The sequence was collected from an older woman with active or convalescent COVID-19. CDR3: CASSINWRVWGYTF. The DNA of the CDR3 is TGTGCCAGTAGTATAAATTGGAGGGTTTGGGGCTACACCTTC.